The rows below give T cell receptor beta chains drawn from one sample of a study of regulatory T cells in long-lasting Graves disease. TCRdb analysed the multiplex PCR reads with MiXCR anew, one entry per CDR3 protein. The table includes approximately 440,000 distinct CDR3 sequences, about 16% detected once. These same records also appear under a second study, on T cells in Graves' hyperthyroidism and ophthalmopathy.

This sample comprised peripheral blood mononuclear cells (PBMCs), obtained at new diagnosis, from a patient treated with antithyroid drugs. These receptors all come from a man aged 40-55 years with Graves disease. Both conserved end residues are part of each CDR3. A D gene is named only where the DNA matches it firmly. Not all rows give a size; the values are once, few, many and, for expanded clones, a class.

J,D,size,V,DNA,CDR3
TRBJ2-7,.,many,TRBV6-1,TGTGCCAGCAGGCCCCGGACGGACCTACTGGGCTACGAGCAGTACTTC,CASRPRTDLLGYEQYF
TRBJ2-7,.,many,TRBV28,TGTGCCAGCAGTTTAATCGGGGCCCGGGGCGAGCAGTACTTC,CASSLIGARGEQYF
TRBJ1-5,.,many,TRBV24-1,TGTGCCACCGGACCGGGTACGAGCAATCAGCCCCAGCATTTT,CATGPGTSNQPQHF
TRBJ1-5,.,few,TRBV12-3/TRBV12-4,TGTGCCAGCACCCAGGGGAGAAGCAATCAGCCCCAGCATTTT,CASTQGRSNQPQHF
TRBJ2-1,TRBD1,many,TRBV20-1,TGCAGTGCTAGAGACGCGCCGAATCCGGGACAGGGTTTCTACAATGAGCAGTTCTTC,CSARDAPNPGQGFYNEQFF
TRBJ2-2,TRBD2,.,TRBV29-1,TGCAGCGTTGTTGCGGGAGGTGTCGGGGAGCTGTTTTTT,CSVVAGGVGELFF
TRBJ2-1,.,many,TRBV28,TGTGCCAGCAGTGCGACTAGTCTAGGTAATGAGCAGTTCTTC,CASSATSLGNEQFF
TRBJ1-1,TRBD1,many,TRBV11-3,TGTGCCAGCACCGGACGCTCGGGACAGTTGAACACTGAAGCTTTCTTT,CASTGRSGQLNTEAFF
TRBJ2-1,.,many,TRBV3-1,TGTGCCAGCAGCGAGGACGTGAGCTCCTACAATGAGCAGTTCTTC,CASSEDVSSYNEQFF
TRBJ2-1,.,many,TRBV2,TGTGCCAGCAGCGTAGCGTTCCTAACCAGTGAGCAGTTCTTC,CASSVAFLTSEQFF
TRBJ1-6,.,many,TRBV11-2,TGTGCCAGCAGCTTAGATAGATGGTCACCCCTCCACTTT,CASSLDRWSPLHF
TRBJ1-1,.,many,TRBV7-9,TGTGCCAGCAGCTTGGATCACAGGGTATCCACTGAAGCTTTCTTT,CASSLDHRVSTEAFF
TRBJ2-7,.,.,TRBV28,TGTGCCAGCAGTCCCGGGGCAGGGGGGGGCTACGAGCAGTACTTC,CASSPGAGGGYEQYF
TRBJ2-3,TRBD1,few,TRBV28,TGTGCCAGCAGTTTAAGGGGGACAGGGGGAACGCAGTATTTT,CASSLRGTGGTQYF
TRBJ2-1,.,.,TRBV19,TGTGCCAGTAGTGGGCAGGGGGGATACAATGAGCAGTTCTTC,CASSGQGGYNEQFF
TRBJ2-5,TRBD1,many,TRBV30,TGTGCCTGGGAGTTGGGGACAGGGGGCGTGAAGACCCAGTACTTC,CAWELGTGGVKTQYF
TRBJ2-3,TRBD2,.,TRBV4-2,TGTGCCAGCAGCCAAGATCATTCCGGACTAGCGGTCACGCAGTATTTT,CASSQDHSGLAVTQYF